This T cell receptor (beta chain) was documented in a study of neurological immune-mediated disorders. The CDR3 sequence is 14 residues long. V lost 3 bases and J lost 9; bases outside the gene matches: 10. Germline CDR1 and CDR2: LGHNA and YSLEER. Each CDR3 protein gets one entry after TCRdb re-called the 5' RACE reads with MiXCR. In the table there are 28,000 or so distinct CDR3 sequences, around 21% of which are singletons. This clonotype was recorded many times. The rearrangement links TRBV4-3 to TRBJ2-5; 7 bases are shared with TRBD1. The origin of this receptor is a woman aged 60-75 years in good health. The sequencing sample was made of PBMCs. The chain's CDR3 is CASSQTGKGDAQYF. The CDR3 DNA reads TGCGCCAGCAGCCAGACAGGGAAGGGGGATGCCCAGTACTTC.